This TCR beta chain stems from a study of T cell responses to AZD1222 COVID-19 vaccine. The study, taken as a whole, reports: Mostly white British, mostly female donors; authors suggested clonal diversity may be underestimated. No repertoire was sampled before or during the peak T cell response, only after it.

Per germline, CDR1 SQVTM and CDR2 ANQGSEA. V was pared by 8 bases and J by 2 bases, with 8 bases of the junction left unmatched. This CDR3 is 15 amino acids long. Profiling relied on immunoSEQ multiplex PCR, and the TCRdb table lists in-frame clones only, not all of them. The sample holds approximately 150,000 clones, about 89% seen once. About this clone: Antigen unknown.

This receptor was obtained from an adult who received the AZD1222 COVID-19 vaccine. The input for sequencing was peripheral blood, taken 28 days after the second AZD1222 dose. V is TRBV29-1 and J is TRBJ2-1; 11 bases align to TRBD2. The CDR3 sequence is CSPGTSGRAYNEQFF. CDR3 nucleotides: TGCAGCCCGGGGACTAGCGGAAGGGCCTACAATGAGCAGTTCTTC.